Shown below are 22 T cell receptor beta chains from a single sample sequenced in a study of blood T cell repertoires in COVID-19. Data came from immunoSEQ multiplex PCR; TCRdb stores just in-frame clones and leaves some out. The data contain fewer than 200,000 clones, 60% to 85% of them seen just once; the ten biggest clones take up approximately 8%. Sequenced sample: peripheral blood. The source is a man between 60 and 75 years old with acute or convalescent COVID-19.

This clone has just a few counts. The chain links TRBV7-2 to TRBJ1-6; 8 bases fit TRBD1. The CDR3 is 14 amino acids. In germline, CDR1 is SGHTA, CDR2 FQGNSA. V trimming: 4 bases; J trimming: 9 bases; junction bases outside the gene matches: 5. The CDR3 loop is CASSSTGGSSPLHF. The DNA of the CDR3 is TGTGCCAGCAGCTCCACAGGGGGGAGTTCACCCCTCCACTTT.

The chain has TRBV13 and TRBJ2-3; TRBD2 matches 9 bases. The germline V gene encodes CDR1 PRHDT and CDR2 FYEKMQ (reference sequence). V shed 7 bases, J shed 0 bases, and the junction held 5 bases outside the gene matches. CDR3 length: 15 residues. The CDR3 protein is CASKRGGASTDTQYF. CDR3 nucleotides: TGTGCCAGCAAACGCGGGGGGGCTAGCACAGATACGCAGTATTTT.

This clone was counted a single time. This chain connects TRBV5-1 to TRBJ2-5; 7 bases line up with TRBD2. Germline values: CDR1 SGHRS, CDR2 YFSETQ. V lost 3 bases, J lost 2 bases, and 4 bases stayed unmatched. The CDR3 contains 14 residues. The CDR3 sequence is CASSSGGLQETQYF. DNA of the CDR3: TGCGCCAGCAGCTCGGGAGGTTTACAAGAGACCCAGTACTTC.

In DNA form, the CDR3 reads TGCGCCAGCAGTCAGTCGACAGGGGTTGGCAATCAGCCCCAGCATTTT. Encoded protein: CASSQSTGVGNQPQHF. This chain uses TRBV23-1 with TRBJ1-5; 8 bases map to TRBD1. TRBV23-1 is an open reading frame whose function is uncertain. Trimming at V came to 3 bases and at J to 2 bases, leaving 6 bases not matched to a gene. CDR3 length equals 16 residues.

The genes are TRBV14 and TRBJ2-5; 9 bases fit TRBD2. V shed 4 bases, J shed 5 bases, and the junction held 2 bases outside the gene matches. Per the germline V gene, CDR1 is SGHDN and CDR2 is FVKESK. The CDR3 has 13 amino acids. The CDR3 DNA sequence: TGTGCCAGCAGCCCCGGACTAGCGGAGACCCAGTACTTC. This encodes CASSPGLAETQYF.

CDR3 DNA sequence: TGTGCCAGCACCCAGCCCGCTGGACAGGGGATATGGGACACTGAAGCTTTCTTT. Its protein product is CASTQPAGQGIWDTEAFF. The chain has TRBV2 and TRBJ1-1; 9 nucleotides line up with TRBD1. Trimming took 7 bases from V and 3 from J; bases not matched to a gene: 18. The CDR3 contains 18 residues. The germline gives CDR1 SNHLY, CDR2 FYNNEI.

CDR3 amino acids: CASRGGGTAGTDTQYF. In nucleotides, the CDR3 is TGTGCCAGCAGAGGGGGCGGGACCGCCGGCACAGATACGCAGTATTTT. The chain is built from TRBV13 and TRBJ2-3; TRBD1 is a possible D gene (7 bases). Trimming took 6 bases from V and 1 from J, leaving 17 bases between them. Germline CDR1 reads PRHDT; CDR2 reads FYEKMQ (reference sequence). The CDR3 contains 16 residues. Combining the CDR3 with reference TRBV13 and TRBJ2-3 gives the whole variable domain AAGVIQSPRHLIKEKRETATLKCYPIPRHDTVYWYQQGPGQDPQFLISFYEKMQSDKGSIPDRFSAQQFSDYHSELNMSSLELGDSALYFCASRGGGTAGTDTQYFGPGTRLTVL.

The chain carries TRBV5-1 and TRBJ1-4; 10 positions match TRBD1. CDR3 length: 14 amino acids. The germline V gene encodes CDR1 SGHRS and CDR2 YFSETQ. Losses at the gene ends were 2 bases for V and 8 bases for J; bases not matched to a gene: 3. The CDR3 reads CASSLGTGEEKLFF. The CDR3 DNA follows: TGCGCCAGCAGCTTAGGGACAGGGGAGGAAAAACTGTTTTTT.

In its sample, this clone was seen a few times. The chain carries TRBV3-1 (or the pseudogene TRBV3-2) and TRBJ2-7; 7 nucleotides line up with TRBD2. The germline V gene has CDR1 LGHDT and CDR2 YNNKEL (reference sequence). V shed 3 bases, J shed 7 bases, and the junction held 15 bases outside the gene matches. The CDR3 is 16 residues long. CDR3 residues: CASSHWGGTAAMEQYF. The CDR3 bases are TGTGCCAGCAGCCATTGGGGGGGGACGGCCGCGATGGAGCAGTACTTC.

This clone is large. The gene calls are TRBV7-8 and TRBJ1-6; possibly TRBD1 for D (5 bases). With 1 base removed from V and 0 bases from J, the gap between germline ends came to 16 bases. CDR1 and CDR2 from the germline V gene are SGHVS and FQNEAQ. The CDR3 contains 19 residues. CDR3 DNA: TGTGCCAGCAGCTTAGATATGAGGGACTTCAGCTCCTATAATTCACCCCTCCACTTT. Its protein product is CASSLDMRDFSSYNSPLHF.

The chain employs TRBV2 and TRBJ1-2; TRBD1 is a possible D gene (6 bases). Trimming shortened V by 6 bases and J by 3 bases, and 20 bases separated the two germline ends. Per the germline V gene, CDR1 is SNHLY and CDR2 is FYNNEI. This CDR3 region has 16 residues. CDR3 sequence reads: CASSDPLSTGYYGYTF. CDR3 DNA sequence: TGTGCCAGCAGCGATCCTCTATCGACAGGCTACTATGGCTACACCTTC.

V gene TRBV19 combines with J gene TRBJ2-1; D possibly corresponds to TRBD2 (5 bases). CDR1 LNHDA and CDR2 SQIVND come from the germline V gene (reference sequence). V was trimmed by 9 bases and J by 4 bases, leaving 16 bases between them. The CDR3 contains 14 residues. The CDR3 reads CASNPHGEYNEQFF. As DNA, the CDR3 is TGTGCCAGCAACCCCCATGGGGAGTACAATGAGCAGTTCTTC.

J is TRBJ1-5 and V is TRBV12-3 or TRBV12-4; no clear D gene. The CDR3 is 13 residues long. V was shortened by 7 bases and J by 4 bases, with 11 bases between the two germline ends. CDR3 region: CASTTQVNQPQHF. For the CDR3, the DNA is TGTGCCAGCACCACTCAGGTTAATCAGCCCCAGCATTTT.

The V and J genes are TRBV6-6 and TRBJ2-3; TRBD2 agrees at 8 bases. Losses at the gene ends were 2 bases for V and 6 bases for J; bases not matched to a gene: 10. CDR3 length: 16 residues. CDR1 MNHNY and CDR2 SVGAGI come from the germline V gene (reference sequence). The CDR3 nucleotides are TGTGCCAGCAGTTACGGTTCGGGGGGGGCAAGGGATACGCAGTATTTT. Its protein product is CASSYGSGGARDTQYF.

The V call is TRBV19, the J call TRBJ2-1, with no clear D. This CDR3 has 13 residues. CDR1 is LNHDA, CDR2 SQIVND, per germline (reference sequence). Trimming stripped 5 bases from V and 3 bases from J, with 8 bases between. The CDR3 loop is CASSLQSYNEQFF. The CDR3 DNA reads TGTGCCAGTAGTTTACAGAGCTACAATGAGCAGTTCTTC.

V is TRBV3-1 (or the pseudogene TRBV3-2) and J is TRBJ1-1; perhaps TRBD1 as D (6 bases). This CDR3 contains 15 residues. CDR1 is LGHDT, CDR2 YNNKEL, per germline (reference sequence). Trimming shortened V by 0 bases and J by 6 bases, and 14 bases separated the two germline ends. CDR3 in amino acids: CASSQERGGPPEAFF. In DNA, the CDR3 is TGTGCCAGCAGCCAAGAGAGGGGGGGCCCCCCTGAAGCTTTCTTT.

The chain has TRBV5-4 and TRBJ2-2; weak D call: TRBD2 (7 bases). The germline gives CDR1 SGHNT, CDR2 YYREEE (reference sequence). The CDR3 covers 17 residues. The germline V and J ends were trimmed by 0 bases and 2 bases, with 14 bases remaining between them. CDR3 amino acids: CASSLGSAGANTGELFF. The CDR3 bases are TGTGCCAGCAGCTTGGGCTCTGCGGGGGCAAACACCGGGGAGCTGTTTTTT.

This sequence joins TRBV12-3 or TRBV12-4 and TRBJ1-4; TRBD1 might be the D (5 bases). V shed 6 bases and J shed 8 bases, with 13 bases lying between them. This CDR3 is 13 amino acids long. The CDR3 region is CASRAGRLEKLFF. CDR3 nucleotides: TGTGCCAGCAGGGCAGGGCGGCTCGAAAAACTGTTTTTT.

This clone was picked up one time. The V and J genes are TRBV14 and TRBJ1-4; the match to TRBD1 covers 10 bases. This CDR3 spans 17 amino acids. V dropped 3 bases and J dropped 8; count of bases not matched to a gene: 12. In germline, CDR1 is SGHDN, CDR2 FVKESK. The CDR3 loop is CASSQGQGFFVGEKLFF. In DNA, the CDR3 is TGTGCCAGCAGCCAGGGACAGGGGTTTTTCGTTGGGGAAAAACTGTTTTTT.

This chain links TRBV7-2 with TRBJ2-5, with 8 bases fitting TRBD2. Trimming removed 5 bases from V and 4 bases from J; junction bases left unmatched: 9. The CDR3 loop spans 15 amino acids. The germline V gene encodes CDR1 SGHTA and CDR2 FQGNSA. CDR3 protein: CASSKSGGFLETQYF. CDR3 DNA: TGTGCCAGCAGCAAAAGCGGGGGATTTTTAGAGACCCAGTACTTC.

V usage is TRBV4-2 and J usage is TRBJ2-2, with TRBD1 matching over 11 bases. V trimming: 1 base; J trimming: 5 bases; junction bases outside the gene matches: 3. Germline CDR1 LGHNA, CDR2 YNFKEQ. This CDR3 is 16 amino acids long. The DNA of the CDR3 is TGTGCCAGCAGCCAAGTGGGGACAGGGGGTACCGGGGAGCTGTTTTTT. Its translation is CASSQVGTGGTGELFF.

This sequence joins TRBV30 and TRBJ1-1; no firm D call. CDR1 and CDR2 from the germline V gene are GTSNPN and SVGIG (reference sequence). Trimming shortened V by 3 bases and J by 4 bases, and 9 bases separated the two germline ends. This CDR3 is built from 12 residues. As DNA, the CDR3 is TGTGCCTGGAGACTCGGGATCACTGAAGCTTTCTTT. As protein: CAWRLGITEAFF.